This TCR beta chain came from a study of control samples from healthy donors and cancer patients. Germline V gene data show CDR1 as SNHLY and CDR2 as FYNNEI. Trimming took 4 bases from V and 0 from J, leaving 10 bases between them. The CDR3 has 15 residues. TCRdb's table, derived via immunoSEQ multiplex PCR, lists solely in-frame clones and lacks some. The sample includes approximately 150,000 clones, about 90% of them seen just once. The chain uses TRBV2 and TRBJ1-3; D is unresolved. This receptor was taken from a man between 18 and 35 years old in good health. The source material was blood. The CDR3, as DNA: TGTGCCAGCAGTGTCCACAACCCCTCTGGAAACACCATATATTTT. Amino acid sequence: CASSVHNPSGNTIYF.